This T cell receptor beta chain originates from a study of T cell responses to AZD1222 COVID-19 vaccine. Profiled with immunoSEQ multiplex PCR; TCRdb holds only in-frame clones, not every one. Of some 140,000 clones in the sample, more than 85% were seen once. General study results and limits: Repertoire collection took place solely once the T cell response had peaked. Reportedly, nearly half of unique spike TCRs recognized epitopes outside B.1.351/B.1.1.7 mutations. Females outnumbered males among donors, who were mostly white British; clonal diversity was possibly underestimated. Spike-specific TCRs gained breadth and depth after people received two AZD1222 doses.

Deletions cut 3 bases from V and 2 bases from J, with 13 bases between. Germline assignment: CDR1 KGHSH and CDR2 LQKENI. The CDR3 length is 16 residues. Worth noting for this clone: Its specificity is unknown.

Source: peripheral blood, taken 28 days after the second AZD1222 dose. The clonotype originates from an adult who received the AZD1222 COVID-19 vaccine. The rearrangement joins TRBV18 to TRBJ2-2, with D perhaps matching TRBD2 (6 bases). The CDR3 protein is CASSPGLRENTGELFF. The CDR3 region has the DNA TGTGCCAGCTCACCGGGACTCAGGGAAAACACCGGGGAGCTGTTTTTT.